The 29 T cell receptor beta chains below all came from one sample that was sequenced in a study of blood T cell repertoires in COVID-19 (TCRdb year 2020). Library generation was performed with the immunoSEQ multiplex PCR assay. TCRdb took over this immuneACCESS table, retaining in-frame rearrangements with V and J assigned. Such tables are incomplete; in checked studies, under half of the missing clones stem from an unresolved V gene, and the remainder is unexplained. Here the sample has about 49,000 clones; less than 90% occur a single time. 1.6% of the sample comes from the top ten. The sequencing input was peripheral blood. These receptors came from a man in his forties or fifties with acute or convalescent COVID-19.

The chain has TRBV28 and TRBJ1-5; maybe TRBD1 (5 bases). The V end was cut by 3 bases, the J end by 7 bases, with 10 bases between. From germline, CDR1 is MDHEN and CDR2 SYDVKM. The length of the CDR3 is 13 residues. The CDR3 DNA sequence: TGTGCCAGCAGTTTGGGGTGGGGCCAGCCCCAGCATTTT. This sequence encodes CASSLGWGQPQHF. Together with reference TRBV28 and TRBJ1-5, the CDR3 gives the full variable domain: DVKVTQSSRYLVKRTGEKVFLECVQDMDHENMFWYRQDPGLGLRLIYFSYDVKMKEKGDIPEGYSVSREKKERFSLILESASTNQTSMYLCASSLGWGQPQHFGDGTRLSIL.

V gene TRBV18 combines with J gene TRBJ2-1; 9 bases line up with TRBD2. V lost 5 bases, J lost 7 bases, and 6 bases stayed unmatched. Per germline, CDR1 KGHSH and CDR2 LQKENI. This CDR3 spans 14 amino acids. The CDR3 loop is CASSVLAGKNEQFF. Written as DNA, the CDR3 is TGTGCCAGCTCAGTGCTAGCGGGGAAGAATGAGCAGTTCTTC.

This clone was found a few times. The chain links TRBV2 to TRBJ1-1; unclear D gene. The CDR3 runs 14 residues. Trimming took off 7 bases at V and 8 bases at J, with 20 bases between the two ends. Germline values: CDR1 SNHLY, CDR2 FYNNEI. In nucleotides, the CDR3 is TGTGCCAGCATAGGGTTTCGGACTCTGGTGGAAGCTTTCTTT. It yields the protein CASIGFRTLVEAFF.

The CDR3 DNA sequence: TGTGCCAGCAGCCCTGACGGGGGGGGGTCGTACGAGCAGTACTTC. Translating gives CASSPDGGGSYEQYF. The gene calls are TRBV5-4 and TRBJ2-7; 8 bases match TRBD2. V dropped 4 bases and J dropped 4; count of bases not matched to a gene: 10. CDR3 length: 15 amino acids. Germline V gives CDR1 SGHNT, CDR2 YYREEE (reference sequence).

This chain connects TRBV24-1 to TRBJ2-5; maybe TRBD2 (5 bases). The CDR3 is made up of 16 amino acids. V lost 0 bases and J 2 bases, leaving 12 bases between the germline ends. Per germline, CDR1 KGHDR and CDR2 SFDVKD. In DNA, the CDR3 is TGTGCCACCAGTGATTTGCTAGAGGGTGGGCAAGAGACCCAGTACTTC. It is translated as CATSDLLEGGQETQYF.

The chain couples TRBV30 to TRBJ1-2; weak D call: TRBD1 (6 bases). The CDR3 loop spans 14 amino acids. CDR1 and CDR2 from the germline V gene are GTSNPN and SVGIG (reference sequence). V lost 1 base and J 4 bases, leaving 13 bases between the germline ends. CDR3 sequence (DNA): TGTGCCTGGAGTGACGGGCTACAGGGCTATGGCTACACCTTC. Its translation is CAWSDGLQGYGYTF.

This clone was picked up a small number of times. V gene TRBV21-1 combines with J gene TRBJ1-1. TRBV21-1 is a documented pseudogene. The CDR3 loop spans 15 amino acids. The CDR3 loop reads CASSEEREAPTEAFF. Here the CDR3 DNA reads TGTGCCAGCAGCGAAGAGAGGGAGGCCCCTACTGAAGCTTTCTTT.

The CDR3 loop reads CASSGSGGTDTQYF. In DNA, the CDR3 is TGTGCCAGCAGTGGTAGCGGGGGCACAGATACGCAGTATTTT. V is TRBV6-4 and J is TRBJ2-3; 8 nucleotides match TRBD2. CDR1 and CDR2 from the germline V gene are MRHNA and SNTAGT. The ends lost 4 bases at V and 1 base at J; junction bases unmatched: 1. The CDR3 runs to 14 residues.

The CDR3 bases are TGTGCCAGCAGCTTATCGGGAAATTCACCCCTCCACTTT. This sequence encodes CASSLSGNSPLHF. The chain has TRBV7-9 and TRBJ1-6, with unresolved D. V was shortened by 2 bases and J by 7 bases, with 6 bases between the two germline ends. This CDR3 has 13 amino acids. Germline CDR1 SEHNR, CDR2 FQNEAQ (reference sequence).

This clone was seen a single time. V is TRBV19 and J is TRBJ2-7, with D tentatively TRBD1 (5 bases). The CDR3 covers 14 residues. V lost 5 bases to trimming and J lost 9 bases, with 20 bases between them. The germline CDR1 and CDR2 sequences are LNHDA and SQIVND (reference sequence). The CDR3 sequence is CASSPFFDSARQYF. The DNA of the CDR3 is TGTGCCAGTAGTCCGTTCTTTGACAGTGCGCGGCAGTACTTC.

This rearrangement joins TRBV6-5 to TRBJ2-7; 10 bases match TRBD1. The V gene end was trimmed by 6 bases and the J gene end by 2 bases; junction bases not matched to a gene: 4. Per the germline V gene, CDR1 is MNHEY and CDR2 is SVGAGI. This CDR3 comprises 14 residues. This CDR3 is CASRQGTGAYEQYF. The DNA for the CDR3 is TGTGCCAGCAGGCAAGGGACAGGGGCCTACGAGCAGTACTTC.

This rearrangement joins TRBV18 to TRBJ2-1; 10 bases line up with TRBD2. The CDR3 length is 18 residues. After removal of 6 bases from V and 6 bases from J, the junction contained 17 bases not matched to a gene. The V gene's germline CDR1 is KGHSH and CDR2 LQKENI. CDR3 residues: CASSQIVQAGGPINEQFF. The CDR3 region has the DNA TGTGCCAGCTCGCAGATTGTGCAAGCGGGAGGGCCTATCAATGAGCAGTTCTTC.

This chain uses TRBV3-1 (or the pseudogene TRBV3-2) with TRBJ2-2, with TRBD2 matching over 7 bases. V dropped 4 bases and J dropped 1; count of bases not matched to a gene: 6. Germline V gene sequence: CDR1 LGHDT, CDR2 YNNKEL (reference sequence). The CDR3 length is 16 residues. The CDR3 DNA is TGTGCCAGCAGCCGACCGGGACTAATGAACACCGGGGAGCTGTTTTTT. This sequence encodes CASSRPGLMNTGELFF.

This clone showed up just once. This chain links TRBV19 with TRBJ2-1, with D possibly being TRBD1 (6 bases). In germline, CDR1 is LNHDA, CDR2 SQIVND (reference sequence). Trimming stripped 2 bases from V and 7 bases from J, with 9 bases between. The CDR3 is 13 amino acids. The CDR3 loop reads CASSIQGLNEQFF. The CDR3 nucleotides read TGTGCCAGTAGTATACAGGGGTTGAATGAGCAGTTCTTC.

The V gene is TRBV7-8, the J gene TRBJ2-6; TRBD1 matches 7 bases. The CDR3 covers 19 residues. Trimming at V came to 5 bases and at J to 0 bases, leaving 13 bases not matched to a gene. Germline CDR1 reads SGHVS; CDR2 reads FQNEAQ. The chain's CDR3 is CASSGNVDRTRSGANVLTF. The CDR3 DNA reads as TGTGCCAGCAGCGGCAATGTGGACAGGACCCGCTCTGGGGCCAACGTCCTGACTTTC.

A note on this clone: Since the CDR3 does not end with the conserved phenylalanine or tryptophan, this likely comes from a read error. The limits of the CDR3 on the DNA are not certain, so only TCRdb's listed CDR3 is given. The chain combines TRBV23-1 with TRBJ2-7; the D call TRBD2 from the table was never checked on the DNA. TRBV23-1 is an ORF, and what it does is uncertain. The CDR3 totals 10 residues, both ends included. The CDR3 sequence: CASSQVGLPS.

The chain combines TRBV28 with TRBJ1-6; tentatively, D is TRBD1 (5 bases). The V and J ends lost 5 bases and 6 bases respectively, with 17 bases between them. The length of the CDR3 is 16 residues. Germline CDR1 and CDR2: MDHEN and SYDVKM. The CDR3 DNA reads as TGTGCCAGCAGTCCATTTCGACAGCCACCTAATTCACCCCTCCACTTT. The encoded protein is CASSPFRQPPNSPLHF.

This chain uses TRBV3-1 (or the pseudogene TRBV3-2) with TRBJ2-2; D possibly corresponds to TRBD2 (6 bases). The CDR3 is 15 amino acids. Trimming removed 3 bases at V and 0 bases at J, with 8 bases between. Looked up from germline, CDR1 is LGHDT and CDR2 is YNNKEL (reference sequence). CDR3 coding DNA: TGTGCCAGCAGCCAGGGGGGAACGAACACCGGGGAGCTGTTTTTT. Protein sequence: CASSQGGTNTGELFF.

This clone was counted once. This chain uses TRBV6-5 with TRBJ2-3; 10 bases are shared with TRBD2. Per the germline V gene, CDR1 is MNHEY and CDR2 is SVGAGI. This CDR3 spans 16 amino acids. The trim removed 2 bases at V and 7 bases at J, leaving 9 bases unmatched. CDR3 coding DNA: TGTGCCAGCAGTTACGGGGGTACTAGCGGGGCATATACGCAGTATTTT. Its translation: CASSYGGTSGAYTQYF.

This clone was seen only a few times. The chain is built from TRBV7-9 and TRBJ1-2; TRBD1 matches at 7 bases. CDR3 length equals 13 residues. V dropped 5 bases and J dropped 2; count of bases not matched to a gene: 2. Germline CDR1 SEHNR, CDR2 FQNEAQ (reference sequence). Here the CDR3 reads CASSRGQNYGYTF. The CDR3 DNA follows: TGTGCCAGCAGCCGGGGACAGAACTATGGCTACACCTTC.

This chain uses TRBV6-4 with TRBJ2-7, with TRBD2 as a possible D gene (6 bases). CDR3 length equals 15 residues. Germline values: CDR1 MRHNA, CDR2 SNTAGT. Trimming left V 0 bases short and J 6 bases short, with 15 bases between. The CDR3 reads CASSDSAAGLGEQYF. CDR3 bases: TGTGCCAGCAGTGACTCGGCGGCGGGGTTGGGCGAGCAGTACTTC.

V usage is TRBV25-1 and J usage is TRBJ2-3; TRBD2 matches at 9 bases. J lost 6 bases, V lost 1 base, and 8 bases had no gene match. This CDR3 region has 16 residues. The germline V gene has CDR1 MGHDK and CDR2 SYGVNS. The CDR3 region is CASSELRAGGGDTQYF. CDR3 DNA sequence: TGTGCCAGCAGTGAATTAAGAGCGGGGGGCGGGGATACGCAGTATTTT.

V is TRBV7-6 and J is TRBJ2-2; 10 nucleotides match TRBD1. Germline V lookup: CDR1 SGHVS, CDR2 FNYEAQ. This CDR3 has 17 residues. V shed 5 bases, J shed 3 bases, and the junction held 9 bases outside the gene matches. The CDR3 reads CASSGDRGRPDTGELFF. The CDR3 DNA is TGTGCCAGCAGCGGTGACAGGGGGCGTCCGGACACCGGGGAGCTGTTTTTT.

V is TRBV6-5 and J is TRBJ1-2; D not resolved. Germline V CDR1 and CDR2: MNHEY, SVGAGI. This CDR3 spans 13 amino acids. Deletions cut 5 bases from V and 6 bases from J, with 13 bases between. The CDR3 protein is CASSQTTFHGYTF. The CDR3 nucleotides read TGTGCCAGCAGTCAGACAACTTTCCATGGCTACACCTTC.

The V call is TRBV18, the J call TRBJ2-1; the match to TRBD2 covers 15 bases. Trimming at V came to 3 bases and at J to 6 bases, leaving 12 bases not matched to a gene. This CDR3 comprises 19 residues. Looked up from germline, CDR1 is KGHSH and CDR2 is LQKENI. The CDR3 loop reads CASSPLGTSGRSSSNEQFF. As DNA, the CDR3 is TGTGCCAGCTCACCGCTCGGGACTAGCGGGAGGTCTTCGTCCAATGAGCAGTTCTTC.

The sample holds one count of this clone. CDR3 nucleotide sequence: TGTGCCAGCAGCTTGGCCCCCCAGAGGAGGAATGAGCAGTTCTTC. Protein product: CASSLAPQRRNEQFF. The rearrangement joins TRBV5-8 to TRBJ2-1, with a tentative D call TRBD2 (5 bases). Trimming stripped 0 bases from V and 7 bases from J, with 14 bases between. Germline V gene data show CDR1 as SGHTS and CDR2 as YDEGEE. The length of the CDR3 is 15 residues.

The gene calls are TRBV6-2 or TRBV6-3 and TRBJ2-7; no clear D. Looked up from germline, CDR1 is MNHEY and CDR2 is SVGEGT. V was clipped by 2 bases and J by 6 bases, with 8 bases between them. The CDR3 length is 12 residues. The CDR3 coding sequence is TGTGCCAGCAGTTACGTAGCCCGCGAGCAGTACTTC. Protein: CASSYVAREQYF.

The rearrangement uses TRBV4-2 and TRBJ2-2; 13 bases are shared with TRBD2. The junction had 15 bases not matched to a gene; V was cut back by 3 bases and J by 5 bases. The CDR3 totals 20 residues. CDR1 is LGHNA and CDR2 is YNFKEQ in the germline V gene. The CDR3 is CASSQNLQTSGGAVTGELFF. The CDR3 coding sequence is TGTGCCAGCAGCCAGAATTTACAAACTAGCGGGGGGGCCGTGACCGGGGAGCTGTTTTTT.

The V and J genes are TRBV20-1 and TRBJ2-3, with TRBD2 matching 10 bases. The CDR3 is made up of 16 amino acids. V was pared by 3 bases and J by 7 bases, with 13 bases of the junction left unmatched. Germline V gives CDR1 DFQATT, CDR2 SNEGSKA (reference sequence). The CDR3 here is CSASEASGRHINTQYF. The CDR3 nucleotides read TGCAGTGCTAGTGAGGCTAGCGGGAGACATATCAATACGCAGTATTTT.